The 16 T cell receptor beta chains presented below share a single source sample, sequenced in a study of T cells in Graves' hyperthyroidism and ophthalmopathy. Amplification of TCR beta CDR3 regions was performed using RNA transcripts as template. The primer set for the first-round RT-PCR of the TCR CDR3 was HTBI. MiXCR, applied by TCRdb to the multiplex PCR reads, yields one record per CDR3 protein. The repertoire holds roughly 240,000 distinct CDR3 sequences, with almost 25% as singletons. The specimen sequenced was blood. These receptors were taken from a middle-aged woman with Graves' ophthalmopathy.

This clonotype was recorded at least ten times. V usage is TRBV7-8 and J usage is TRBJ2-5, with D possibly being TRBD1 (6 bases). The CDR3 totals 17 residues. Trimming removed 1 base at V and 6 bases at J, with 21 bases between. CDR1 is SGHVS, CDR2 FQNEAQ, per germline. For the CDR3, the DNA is TGTGCCAGCAGCTTAGGGGTAACAGGGAGAGTGGCGAAGACCCAGTACTTC. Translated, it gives CASSLGVTGRVAKTQYF.

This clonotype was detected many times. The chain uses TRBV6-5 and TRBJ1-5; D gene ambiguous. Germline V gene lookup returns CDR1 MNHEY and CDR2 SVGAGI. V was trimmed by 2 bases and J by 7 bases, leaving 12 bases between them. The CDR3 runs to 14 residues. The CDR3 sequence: CASSYRVGGQPQHF. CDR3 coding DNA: TGTGCCAGCAGTTACCGGGTTGGTGGGCAGCCCCAGCATTTT.

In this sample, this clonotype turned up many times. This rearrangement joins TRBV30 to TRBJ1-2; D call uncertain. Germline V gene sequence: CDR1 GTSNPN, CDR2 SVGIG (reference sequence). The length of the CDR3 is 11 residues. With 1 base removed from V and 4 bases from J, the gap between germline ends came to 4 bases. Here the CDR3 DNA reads TGTGCCTGGAGTGACCTCTATGGCTACACCTTC. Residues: CAWSDLYGYTF. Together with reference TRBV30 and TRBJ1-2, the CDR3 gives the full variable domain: SQTIHQWPATLVQPVGSPLSLECTVEGTSNPNLYWYRQAAGRGLQLLFYSVGIGQISSEVPQNLSASRPQDRQFILSSKKLLLSDSGFYLCAWSDLYGYTFGSGTRLTVV.

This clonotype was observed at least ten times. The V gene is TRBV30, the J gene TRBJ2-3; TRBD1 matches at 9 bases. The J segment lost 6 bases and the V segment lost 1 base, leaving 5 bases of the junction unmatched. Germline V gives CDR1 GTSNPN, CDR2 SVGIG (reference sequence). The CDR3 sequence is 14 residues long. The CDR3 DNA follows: TGTGCCTGGAGTGGGGGACAGGGAGTTGATACGCAGTATTTT. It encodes CAWSGGQGVDTQYF.

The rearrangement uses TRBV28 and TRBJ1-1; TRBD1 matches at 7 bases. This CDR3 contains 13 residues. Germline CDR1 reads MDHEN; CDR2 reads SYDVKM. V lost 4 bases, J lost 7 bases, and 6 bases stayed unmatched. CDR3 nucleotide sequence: TGTGCCAGCAGTTCTGGGACAGCCCTTGAAGCTTTCTTT. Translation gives CASSSGTALEAFF.

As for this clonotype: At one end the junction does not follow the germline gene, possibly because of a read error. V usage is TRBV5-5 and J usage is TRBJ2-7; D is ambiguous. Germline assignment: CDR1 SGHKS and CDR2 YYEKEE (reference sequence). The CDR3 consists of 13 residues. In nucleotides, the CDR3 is TGTGCCAGCAGCTACCGGTGGGCCTACGAGCAGTCCTTC. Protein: CASSYRWAYEQSF.

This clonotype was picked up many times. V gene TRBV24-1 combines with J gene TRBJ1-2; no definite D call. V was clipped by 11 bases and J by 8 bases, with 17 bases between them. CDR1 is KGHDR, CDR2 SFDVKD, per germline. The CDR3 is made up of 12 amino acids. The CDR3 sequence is CAIYNSEGGYTF. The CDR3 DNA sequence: TGTGCCATCTATAATTCGGAGGGCGGCTACACCTTC.

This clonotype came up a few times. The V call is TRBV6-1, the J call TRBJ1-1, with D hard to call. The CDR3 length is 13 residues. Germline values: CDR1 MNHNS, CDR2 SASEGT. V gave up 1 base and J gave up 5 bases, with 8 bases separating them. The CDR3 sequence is CASSEGGFTEAFF. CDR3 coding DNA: TGTGCCAGCAGTGAAGGCGGATTTACTGAAGCTTTCTTT.

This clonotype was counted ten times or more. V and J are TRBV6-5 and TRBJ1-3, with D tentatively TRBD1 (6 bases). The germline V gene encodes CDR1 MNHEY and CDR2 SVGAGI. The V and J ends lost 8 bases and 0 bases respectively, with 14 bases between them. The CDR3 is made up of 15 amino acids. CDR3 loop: CASYRTANSGNTIYF. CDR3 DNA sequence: TGTGCCAGCTATCGGACAGCGAACTCTGGAAACACCATATATTTT.

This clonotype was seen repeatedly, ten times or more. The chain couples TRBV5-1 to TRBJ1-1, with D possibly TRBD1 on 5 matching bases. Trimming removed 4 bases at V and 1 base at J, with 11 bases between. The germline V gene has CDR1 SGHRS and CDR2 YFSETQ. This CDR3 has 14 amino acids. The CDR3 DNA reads TGCGCCAGCAGCGCCCTGGGGGGGAACACTGAAGCTTTCTTT. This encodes CASSALGGNTEAFF.

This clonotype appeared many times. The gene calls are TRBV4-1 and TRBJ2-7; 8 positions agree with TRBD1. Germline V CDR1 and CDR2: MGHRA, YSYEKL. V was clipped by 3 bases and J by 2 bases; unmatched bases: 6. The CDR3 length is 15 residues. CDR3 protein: CASSHRLTGAYEQYF. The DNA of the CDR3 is TGCGCCAGCAGCCATCGATTGACAGGGGCCTACGAGCAGTACTTC.

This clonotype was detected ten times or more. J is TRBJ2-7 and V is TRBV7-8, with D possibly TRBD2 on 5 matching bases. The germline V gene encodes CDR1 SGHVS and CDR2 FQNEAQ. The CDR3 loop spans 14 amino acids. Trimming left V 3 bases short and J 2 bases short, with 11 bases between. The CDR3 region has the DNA TGTGCCAGCAGCTTCGGACTGCCGGCCTACGAGCAGTACTTC. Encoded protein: CASSFGLPAYEQYF. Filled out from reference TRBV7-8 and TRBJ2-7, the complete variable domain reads GAGVSQSPRYKVAKRGQDVALRCDPISGHVSLFWYQQALGQGPEFLTYFQNEAQLDKSGLPSDRFFAERPEGSVSTLKIQRTQQEDSAVYLCASSFGLPAYEQYFGPGTRLTVT.

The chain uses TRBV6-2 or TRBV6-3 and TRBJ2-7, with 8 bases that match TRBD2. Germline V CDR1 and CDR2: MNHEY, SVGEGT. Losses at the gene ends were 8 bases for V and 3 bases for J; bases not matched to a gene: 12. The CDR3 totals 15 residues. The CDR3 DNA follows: TGTGCCAGCTCACCGGGAGGGACCCCGAACTACGAGCAGTACTTC. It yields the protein CASSPGGTPNYEQYF.

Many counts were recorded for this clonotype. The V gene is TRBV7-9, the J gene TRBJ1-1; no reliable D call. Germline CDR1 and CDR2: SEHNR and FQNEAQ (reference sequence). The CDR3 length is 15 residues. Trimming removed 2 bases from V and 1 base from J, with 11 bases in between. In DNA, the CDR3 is TGTGCCAGCAGCTTATCGACCCTCCCGAACACTGAAGCTTTCTTT. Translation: CASSLSTLPNTEAFF.

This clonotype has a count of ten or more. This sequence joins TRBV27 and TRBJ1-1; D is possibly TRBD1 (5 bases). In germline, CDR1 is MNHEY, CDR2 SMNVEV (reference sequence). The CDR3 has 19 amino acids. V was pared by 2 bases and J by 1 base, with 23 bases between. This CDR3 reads CASSLGRGRDRLGNTEAFF. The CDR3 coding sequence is TGTGCCAGCAGTTTAGGGAGGGGCAGGGATCGTTTGGGGAACACTGAAGCTTTCTTT.

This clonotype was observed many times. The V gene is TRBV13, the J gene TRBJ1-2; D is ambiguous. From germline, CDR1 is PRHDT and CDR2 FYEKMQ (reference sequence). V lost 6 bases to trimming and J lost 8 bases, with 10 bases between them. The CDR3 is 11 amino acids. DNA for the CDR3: TGTGCCAGCAGGCCGGCCGGGGGCTACACCTTC. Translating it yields CASRPAGGYTF. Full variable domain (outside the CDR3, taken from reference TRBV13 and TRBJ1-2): AAGVIQSPRHLIKEKRETATLKCYPIPRHDTVYWYQQGPGQDPQFLISFYEKMQSDKGSIPDRFSAQQFSDYHSELNMSSLELGDSALYFCASRPAGGYTFGSGTRLTVV.